Listed below are T cell receptor beta chains from one sample, sequenced in a study of blood T cell repertoires in COVID-19. Some clones are missing from TCRdb's copy, which holds only in-frame ones; the method was immunoSEQ multiplex PCR. The table lists 150,000 to 200,000 clones, about 80% of them singletons. Sequencing was carried out using peripheral blood. The receptor source for this set is an elderly woman with acute or convalescent COVID-19. The CDR3 runs from the conserved cysteine through the conserved F or W. The D gene is left open where the match is weak. The size entry is marked missing in some rows and otherwise reads once, few, many or a size class.

cdr3_length: 18
j_call: TRBJ2-1
d_call: TRBD2
v_call: TRBV5-5
clone_size: -
cdr3_nt: TGTGCCAGCAGCTTGGTGCCCCAAGGGGCGGGAGGGCGGAATGAGCAGTTCTTC
cdr3_aa: CASSLVPQGAGGRNEQFF

cdr3_length: 16
j_call: TRBJ2-2
d_call: -
v_call: TRBV27
clone_size: -
cdr3_nt: TGTGCCAGCAGTTTATATGGGAGTACAGACACCGGGGAGCTGTTTTTT
cdr3_aa: CASSLYGSTDTGELFF

cdr3_length: 17
j_call: TRBJ1-1
d_call: TRBD1
v_call: TRBV9
clone_size: -
cdr3_nt: TGTGCCAGCAGCGTAGAGGCAGGGGGCCGATGGAACACTGAAGCTTTCTTT
cdr3_aa: CASSVEAGGRWNTEAFF

cdr3_length: 15
j_call: TRBJ1-3
d_call: TRBD1
v_call: TRBV6-4
clone_size: -
cdr3_nt: TGTGCCAGCAGGAGCCGGGACAGGGAAGGAAACACCATATATTTT
cdr3_aa: CASRSRDREGNTIYF

cdr3_length: 16
j_call: TRBJ1-1
d_call: TRBD1
v_call: TRBV10-2
clone_size: -
cdr3_nt: TGCGCCAGCAGTGCCGGGACAGGGGGCCGGGGCACTGAAGCTTTCTTT
cdr3_aa: CASSAGTGGRGTEAFF

cdr3_length: 13
j_call: TRBJ1-1
d_call: -
v_call: TRBV5-1
clone_size: -
cdr3_nt: TGCGCCAGCAGAAGGGGGTTGAACACTGAAGCTTTCTTT
cdr3_aa: CASRRGLNTEAFF

cdr3_length: 14
j_call: TRBJ2-2
d_call: -
v_call: TRBV11-1
clone_size: -
cdr3_nt: TGTGCCAGCAGCTGGGGCAGTTCTTCAGGGGAGCTGTTTTTT
cdr3_aa: CASSWGSSSGELFF

cdr3_length: 14
j_call: TRBJ2-5
d_call: -
v_call: TRBV5-1
clone_size: -
cdr3_nt: TGCGCCAGCAGCGGACTTGGCCCCCAGGAGACCCAGTACTTC
cdr3_aa: CASSGLGPQETQYF

cdr3_length: 15
j_call: TRBJ2-2
d_call: TRBD1
v_call: TRBV7-7
clone_size: -
cdr3_nt: TGTGCCAGCAGCTTAGCGACAGGGGTGGCCGGGGAGCTGTTTTTT
cdr3_aa: CASSLATGVAGELFF

cdr3_length: 16
j_call: TRBJ2-1
d_call: -
v_call: TRBV5-4
clone_size: few
cdr3_nt: TGTGCCAGCAGCTTGCCATACGGGAGTACCTACAATGAGCAGTTCTTC
cdr3_aa: CASSLPYGSTYNEQFF

cdr3_length: 13
j_call: TRBJ1-1
d_call: -
v_call: TRBV5-1
clone_size: -
cdr3_nt: TGCGCCAGCAGCCTCCAGGAGAACACTGAAGCTTTCTTT
cdr3_aa: CASSLQENTEAFF

cdr3_length: 18
j_call: TRBJ2-2
d_call: TRBD2
v_call: TRBV3-1/TRBV3-2
clone_size: -
cdr3_nt: TGTGCCAGCAGCCAAGGAGATAGCGGGAGGTCTCGCGCCGGGGAGCTGTTTTTT
cdr3_aa: CASSQGDSGRSRAGELFF

cdr3_length: 15
j_call: TRBJ2-2
d_call: -
v_call: TRBV29-1
clone_size: -
cdr3_nt: TGCAGCGTTGTGCTAGCGAATACGAACACCGGGGAGCTGTTTTTT
cdr3_aa: CSVVLANTNTGELFF

cdr3_length: 14
j_call: TRBJ2-1
d_call: -
v_call: TRBV3-1/TRBV3-2
clone_size: -
cdr3_nt: TGTGCCAGCAGTAGAGCAGGCTCCTACAATGAGCAGTTCTTC
cdr3_aa: CASSRAGSYNEQFF

cdr3_length: 14
j_call: TRBJ1-2
d_call: -
v_call: TRBV5-6
clone_size: once
cdr3_nt: TGTGCCAGCAGCTTGGTAGCCAGTGTTTACGGCTACACCTTC
cdr3_aa: CASSLVASVYGYTF

cdr3_length: 15
j_call: TRBJ2-7
d_call: TRBD2
v_call: TRBV27
clone_size: once
cdr3_nt: TGTGCCAGCACCCTAAAAGCGGGAGGTGAGGGCGAGCAGTACTTC
cdr3_aa: CASTLKAGGEGEQYF

cdr3_length: 15
j_call: TRBJ1-2
d_call: TRBD1
v_call: TRBV4-1
clone_size: -
cdr3_nt: TGCGCCAGCAGCCAAGGACAGGGTGCTAACTATGGCTACACCTTC
cdr3_aa: CASSQGQGANYGYTF

cdr3_length: 13
j_call: TRBJ1-2
d_call: TRBD1
v_call: TRBV10-2
clone_size: -
cdr3_nt: TGCGCCAGCAGTGAGCGGCAGGGGGCTGGCTACACCTTC
cdr3_aa: CASSERQGAGYTF

cdr3_length: 14
j_call: TRBJ2-1
d_call: TRBD1
v_call: TRBV5-5
clone_size: -
cdr3_nt: TGTGCCAGCACCTTGGGACAGGGGAGATTATTGGAGTTCTTC
cdr3_aa: CASTLGQGRLLEFF

cdr3_length: 17
j_call: TRBJ2-3
d_call: TRBD2
v_call: TRBV6-2/TRBV6-3
clone_size: few
cdr3_nt: TGTGCCAGCAGTTACATCCCGGGAGGATCTAGCACAGATACGCAGTATTTT
cdr3_aa: CASSYIPGGSSTDTQYF

cdr3_length: 12
j_call: TRBJ2-5
d_call: TRBD1
v_call: TRBV29-1
clone_size: few
cdr3_nt: TGCAGCGTCAAGACAGGGGGAGAGACCCAGTACTTC
cdr3_aa: CSVKTGGETQYF

cdr3_length: 12
j_call: TRBJ1-5
d_call: -
v_call: TRBV6-6
clone_size: -
cdr3_nt: TGTGCCAGCACCAACTCCAATCAGCCCCAGCATTTT
cdr3_aa: CASTNSNQPQHF

cdr3_length: 11
j_call: TRBJ1-2
d_call: -
v_call: TRBV29-1
clone_size: -
cdr3_nt: TGCAGCGTTGGTCAGGTGGATGGCTACACCTTC
cdr3_aa: CSVGQVDGYTF

cdr3_length: 15
j_call: TRBJ1-5
d_call: -
v_call: TRBV27
clone_size: once
cdr3_nt: TGTGCCAGCAGCCCGGGTCGATTTAGCAATCAGCCCCAGCATTTT
cdr3_aa: CASSPGRFSNQPQHF

cdr3_length: 15
j_call: TRBJ1-4
d_call: TRBD1
v_call: TRBV2
clone_size: -
cdr3_nt: TGTGCCAGCAGTGGGGACAGGGCCGGCGGTAATGGACTGTTTTTT
cdr3_aa: CASSGDRAGGNGLFF

cdr3_length: 15
j_call: TRBJ2-5
d_call: -
v_call: TRBV29-1
clone_size: few
cdr3_nt: TGCAGCGTTGTGCAGGGTAAGGTCTTCCAAGAGACCCAGTACTTC
cdr3_aa: CSVVQGKVFQETQYF

cdr3_length: 13
j_call: TRBJ1-2
d_call: TRBD1
v_call: TRBV18
clone_size: -
cdr3_nt: TGTGCCAGCTCACTAGGACAGGGGTATGGCTACACCTTC
cdr3_aa: CASSLGQGYGYTF

cdr3_length: 13
j_call: TRBJ2-2
d_call: -
v_call: TRBV7-9
clone_size: -
cdr3_nt: TGTGCCAGCAGCTATGTACAGGGCGTGGGGCTGTTTTTT
cdr3_aa: CASSYVQGVGLFF